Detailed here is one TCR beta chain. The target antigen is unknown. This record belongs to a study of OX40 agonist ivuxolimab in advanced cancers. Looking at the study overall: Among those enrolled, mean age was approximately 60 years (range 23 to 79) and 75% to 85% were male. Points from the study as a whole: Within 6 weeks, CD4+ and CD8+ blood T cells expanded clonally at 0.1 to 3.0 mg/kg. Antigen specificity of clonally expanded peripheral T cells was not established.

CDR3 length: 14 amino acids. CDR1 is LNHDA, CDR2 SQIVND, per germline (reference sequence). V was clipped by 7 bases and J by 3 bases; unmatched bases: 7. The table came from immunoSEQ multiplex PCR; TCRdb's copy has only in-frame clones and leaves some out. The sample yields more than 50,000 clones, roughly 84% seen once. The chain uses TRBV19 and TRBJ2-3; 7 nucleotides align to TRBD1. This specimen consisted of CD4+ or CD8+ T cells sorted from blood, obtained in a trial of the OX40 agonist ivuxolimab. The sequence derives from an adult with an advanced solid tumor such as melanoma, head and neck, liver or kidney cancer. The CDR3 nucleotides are TGTGCCAGTAATGAGGACAGGTTAACAGATACGCAGTATTTT. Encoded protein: CASNEDRLTDTQYF.